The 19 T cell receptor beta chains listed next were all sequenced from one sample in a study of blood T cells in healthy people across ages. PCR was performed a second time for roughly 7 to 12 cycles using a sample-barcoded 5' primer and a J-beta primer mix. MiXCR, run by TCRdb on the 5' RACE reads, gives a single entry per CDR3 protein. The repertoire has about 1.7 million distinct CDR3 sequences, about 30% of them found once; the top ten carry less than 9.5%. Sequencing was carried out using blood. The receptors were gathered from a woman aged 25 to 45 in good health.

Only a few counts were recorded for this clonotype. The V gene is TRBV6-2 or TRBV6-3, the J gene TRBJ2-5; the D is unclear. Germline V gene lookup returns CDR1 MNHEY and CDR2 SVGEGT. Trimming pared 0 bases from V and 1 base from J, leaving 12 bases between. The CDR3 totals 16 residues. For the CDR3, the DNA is TGTGCCAGCAGTTACTCGACCCCGGGCCCCCAAGAGACCCAGTACTTC. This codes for CASSYSTPGPQETQYF.

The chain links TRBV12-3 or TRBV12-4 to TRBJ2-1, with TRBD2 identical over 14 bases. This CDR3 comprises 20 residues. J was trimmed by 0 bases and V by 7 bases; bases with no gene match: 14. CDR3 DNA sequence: TGTGCCAGCAACCATCGGGGGACTAGCGGGGGTCAGAGCTCCTACAATGAGCAGTTCTTC. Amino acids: CASNHRGTSGGQSSYNEQFF.

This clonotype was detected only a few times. The CDR3 region has the DNA TGTGCCAGCAGCCAAGATTCGGGGGGGGTCTGCGAGCAGTACTTC. Its protein product is CASSQDSGGVCEQYF. The chain couples TRBV3-1 to TRBJ2-7; 8 positions agree with TRBD2. Per the germline V gene, CDR1 is LGHDT and CDR2 is YNNKEL (reference sequence). The length of the CDR3 is 15 residues. V shed 0 bases, J shed 6 bases, and the junction held 7 bases outside the gene matches.

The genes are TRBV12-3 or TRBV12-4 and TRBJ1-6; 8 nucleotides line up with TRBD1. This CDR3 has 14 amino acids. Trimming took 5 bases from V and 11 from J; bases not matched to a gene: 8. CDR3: CASSPGQDRAPLHF. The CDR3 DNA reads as TGTGCCAGCAGTCCGGGACAGGATAGGGCACCCCTCCACTTT.

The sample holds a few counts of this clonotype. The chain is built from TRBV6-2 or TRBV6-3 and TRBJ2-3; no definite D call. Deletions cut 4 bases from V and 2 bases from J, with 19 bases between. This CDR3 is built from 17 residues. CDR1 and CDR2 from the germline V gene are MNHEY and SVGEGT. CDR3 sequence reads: CASSSRLTPTYTDTQYF. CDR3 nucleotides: TGTGCCAGCAGTTCCCGATTGACACCTACGTACACAGATACGCAGTATTTT.

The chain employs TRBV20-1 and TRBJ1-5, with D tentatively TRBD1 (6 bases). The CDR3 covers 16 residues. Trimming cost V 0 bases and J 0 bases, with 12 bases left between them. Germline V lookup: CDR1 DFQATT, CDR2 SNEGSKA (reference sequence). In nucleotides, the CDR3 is TGCAGTGCTAGAGACGGGGGGCGGAATAGCAATCAGCCCCAGCATTTT. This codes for CSARDGGRNSNQPQHF.

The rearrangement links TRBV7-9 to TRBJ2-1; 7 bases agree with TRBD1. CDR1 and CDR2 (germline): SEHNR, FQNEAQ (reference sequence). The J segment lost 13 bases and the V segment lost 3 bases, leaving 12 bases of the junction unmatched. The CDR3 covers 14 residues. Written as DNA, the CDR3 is TGTGCCAGCAGCTTCGGGACAGATGGGTTGACCCAGTTCTTC. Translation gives CASSFGTDGLTQFF.

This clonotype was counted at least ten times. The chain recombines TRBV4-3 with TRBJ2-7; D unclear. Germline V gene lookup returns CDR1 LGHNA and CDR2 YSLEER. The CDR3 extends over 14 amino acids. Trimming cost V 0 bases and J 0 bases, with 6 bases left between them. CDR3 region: CASSQDRSSYEQYF. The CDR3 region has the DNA TGCGCCAGCAGCCAAGATCGGAGCTCCTACGAGCAGTACTTC.

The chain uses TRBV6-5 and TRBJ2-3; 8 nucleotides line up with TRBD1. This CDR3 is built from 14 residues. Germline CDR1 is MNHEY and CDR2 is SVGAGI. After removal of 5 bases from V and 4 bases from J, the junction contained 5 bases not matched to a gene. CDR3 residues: CASSRDRKADTQYF. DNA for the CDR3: TGTGCCAGCAGTCGGGACAGGAAAGCAGATACGCAGTATTTT.

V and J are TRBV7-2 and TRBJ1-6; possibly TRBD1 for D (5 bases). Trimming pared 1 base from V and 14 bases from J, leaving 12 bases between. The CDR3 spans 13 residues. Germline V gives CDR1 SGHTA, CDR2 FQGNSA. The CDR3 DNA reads TGTGCCAGCAGCTTAGGGGGCGGGGGAGCCCTCCACTTT. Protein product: CASSLGGGGALHF. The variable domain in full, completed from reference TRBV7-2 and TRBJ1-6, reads GAGVSQSPSNKVTEKGKDVELRCDPISGHTALYWYRQSLGQGLEFLIYFQGNSAPDKSGLPSDRFSAERTGGSVSTLTIQRTQQEDSAVYLCASSLGGGGALHFGNGTRLTVT.

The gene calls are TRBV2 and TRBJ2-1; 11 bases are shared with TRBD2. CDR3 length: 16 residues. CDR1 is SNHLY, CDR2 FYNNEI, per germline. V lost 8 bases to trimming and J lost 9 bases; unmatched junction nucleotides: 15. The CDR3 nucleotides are TGTGCCAGCCGCGGTTTAACTAGCGGGAGTTCGGGTGAGCAGTTCTTC. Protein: CASRGLTSGSSGEQFF.

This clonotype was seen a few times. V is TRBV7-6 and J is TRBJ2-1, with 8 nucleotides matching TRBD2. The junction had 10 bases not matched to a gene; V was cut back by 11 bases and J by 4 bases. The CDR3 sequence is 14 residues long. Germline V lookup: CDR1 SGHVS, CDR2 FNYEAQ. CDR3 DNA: TGTGCCTCCGCCCGGGGCGGGGGGTACAATGAGCAGTTCTTC. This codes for CASARGGGYNEQFF.

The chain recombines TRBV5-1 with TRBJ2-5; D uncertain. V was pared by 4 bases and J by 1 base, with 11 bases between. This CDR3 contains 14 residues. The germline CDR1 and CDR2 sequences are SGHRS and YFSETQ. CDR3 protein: CASSQTHPQETQYF. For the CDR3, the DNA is TGCGCCAGCAGCCAGACACATCCCCAAGAGACCCAGTACTTC.

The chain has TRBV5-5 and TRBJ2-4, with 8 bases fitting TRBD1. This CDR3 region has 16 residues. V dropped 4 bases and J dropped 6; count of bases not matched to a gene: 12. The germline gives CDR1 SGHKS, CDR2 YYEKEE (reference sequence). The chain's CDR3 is CASSRTSGQGLNIQYF. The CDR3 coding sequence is TGTGCCAGCAGCCGAACGTCAGGACAGGGTTTAAACATTCAGTACTTC.

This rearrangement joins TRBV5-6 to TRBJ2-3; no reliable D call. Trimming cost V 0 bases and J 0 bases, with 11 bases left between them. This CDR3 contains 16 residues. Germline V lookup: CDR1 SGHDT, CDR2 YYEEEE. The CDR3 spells CASSLGSTRSTDTQYF. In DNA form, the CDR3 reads TGTGCCAGCAGCTTGGGTTCCACGAGGAGCACAGATACGCAGTATTTT.

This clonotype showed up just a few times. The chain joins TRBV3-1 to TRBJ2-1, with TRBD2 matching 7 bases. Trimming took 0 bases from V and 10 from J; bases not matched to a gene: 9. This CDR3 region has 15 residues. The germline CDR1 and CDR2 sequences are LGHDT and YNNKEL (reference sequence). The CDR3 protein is CASSQDNGRAREQFF. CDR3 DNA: TGTGCCAGCAGCCAAGATAATGGGAGGGCTCGCGAGCAGTTCTTC.

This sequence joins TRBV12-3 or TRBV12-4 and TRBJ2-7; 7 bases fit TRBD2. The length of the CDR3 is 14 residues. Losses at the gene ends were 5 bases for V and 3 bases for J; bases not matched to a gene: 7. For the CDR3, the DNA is TGTGCCAGCAGTCCTAGCGGAAACATCTACGAGCAGTACTTC. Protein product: CASSPSGNIYEQYF.

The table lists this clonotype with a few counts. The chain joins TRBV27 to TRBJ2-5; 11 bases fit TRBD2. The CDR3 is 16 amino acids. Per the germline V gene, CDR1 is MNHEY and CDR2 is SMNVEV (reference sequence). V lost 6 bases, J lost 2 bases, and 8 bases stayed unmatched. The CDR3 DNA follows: TGTGCCAGCAGCCGACTAGCGGGGCACTCTCAAGAGACCCAGTACTTC. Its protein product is CASSRLAGHSQETQYF.

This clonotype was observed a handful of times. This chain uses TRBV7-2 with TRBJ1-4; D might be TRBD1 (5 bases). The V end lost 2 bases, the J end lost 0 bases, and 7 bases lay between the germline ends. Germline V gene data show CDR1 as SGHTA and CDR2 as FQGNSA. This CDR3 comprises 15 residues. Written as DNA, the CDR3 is TGTGCCAGCAGCTTACACAGGTCAACTAATGAAAAACTGTTTTTT. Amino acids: CASSLHRSTNEKLFF.